This TCR beta chain was captured in a study of blood T cell repertoires in COVID-19. The CDR3 extends over 14 amino acids. Germline CDR1 reads SGHKS; CDR2 reads YYEKEE (reference sequence). V lost 4 bases and J 1 base, leaving 9 bases between the germline ends. Donors were grouped by their self-reported clinical history. Produced via immunoSEQ multiplex PCR; TCRdb's table is partial and in-frame only. The sample includes about 260,000 clones, around 88% of them seen just once. This clonotype was obtained from a woman aged 45-60 years who had recovered from COVID-19. V and J are TRBV5-5 and TRBJ2-1; a possible D gene is TRBD2 (5 bases). Sample: PBMCs or T cells enriched from blood (not recorded which). The CDR3 reads CASSPRGSYNEQFF. CDR3 nucleotides: TGTGCCAGCAGCCCCCGGGGTTCCTACAATGAGCAGTTCTTC.